The present T cell receptor (beta chain) was sequenced within a study of cytomegalovirus exposure and HLA in healthy donors (dated 2017 in TCRdb). Background on the whole study: According to a later analysis, the 110 or so validation repertoires were produced on the same platform as the approximately 620 repertoires of the first cohort. The aim of the study was to test whether cataloging public T cell receptors could identify signatures of past pathogen exposure. Along with the roughly 670-subject first cohort, a separate validation cohort of 120 different subjects was used. The study combined high-throughput TCR immunosequencing, statistical association of individual TCRs with disease status, and machine learning to predict cytomegalovirus infection status. The full study reports these points: Of the cluster scores, approximately 95% were above 0 in a later analysis, which found that TCRs clustered in the first cohort also tended to co-occur in the approximately 110 validation repertoires. The classifier was reported to diagnose cytomegalovirus status with high specificity and sensitivity in both the original cohort and the validation cohort. The authors suggested that the approach could potentially be generalized to other disease states and immunological phenotypes. Most TCR sequences were observed very rarely across donors, whereas some public TCRs were present in many individuals. The study listed 150 to 200 TCR beta chains as associated with cytomegalovirus. All 120 or so repertoires were used to score co-occurrence in the validation cohort in a later analysis, because that analysis had no HLA typing for the cohort. Three of the identified cytomegalovirus-associated TCR beta chains were confirmed in vitro to be specific for cytomegalovirus antigens.

Donors formed part of the validation cohort, which comprised some 120 subjects and was distinct from the first cohort of 550 to 850 subjects. The library relied on the immunoSEQ multiplex PCR assay. The authors' analysis ran thus. A statistical classification framework was built to diagnose cytomegalovirus status from the catalog of TCR beta chain sequences. TCRdb provides this immuneACCESS table in a form limited to in-frame rearrangements. Some clones are lacking; in checked studies, under half of them reflect an unresolved V gene, and why the rest are absent is not known. The V and J calls and clone size are taken from that table; D and trimming were inferred from the DNA. Recorded for this sample are some 64,000 clones; about 96% of them occurred a single time. The ten top clones hold approximately 1% of the sample. Notes on this clone: No cognate antigen has been identified for it. The input lacks base qualities; no much larger clone sits a single base away.

The TCR originated in a woman in her late teens or twenties in good health and CMV-seronegative. Sequencing was performed on PBMCs.

This receptor has the CDR3 CASSQDLGTSDIQYF. The bases read TGTGCCAGCAGCCAAGATTTGGGGACTAGCGACATTCAGTACTTC. The sequence joins TRBV4-2 to TRBJ2-4; TRBD2 lines up with 10 middle nucleotides. The CDR3 goes from the cysteine to the phenylalanine over 15 residues. The sequence is cut down to CDR3 DNA, 45 bases in frame from base 1. The V end gives up 0 bases and the J end 8 bases, leaving 4 bases in the junction not matched to a gene. Taken from the germline V gene, the CDR1 and CDR2 loops are LGHNA and YNFKEQ.